In its sample, the clone carrying this T cell receptor beta chain was seen many times. Its antigen is undetermined. The data were obtained in a study of T cells in Graves' hyperthyroidism and ophthalmopathy. Study-wide results and limits: Within blood appeared most thyroid clonotypes that had expanded above 0.001.

Researchers amplified the TCR beta CDR3 regions from RNA transcripts. A first-round RT-PCR of the TCR CDR3 used the HTBI primer set. MiXCR, run by TCRdb on the multiplex PCR reads, gives a single entry per CDR3 protein. There are under 250,000 distinct CDR3 sequences in the sample; roughly a sixth occur only once, and around 50% lies in the top ten. Hyperthyroidism had been newly diagnosed in patients aged 18 to 65, and its duration was under 2 months. Patients were excluded because of uncontrolled infection, other autoimmune disease, pregnancy or lactation. Clinical symptoms, serum thyroxine and TRAb, thyroid ultrasound and orbital computed tomography together formed the diagnostic basis. The specimen was blood. This clonotype was obtained from a man between 50 and 59 years old with Graves' hyperthyroidism.

The chain's CDR3 is CASSPFVPSSYNEQFF. The CDR3 region has the DNA TGTGCCAGCAGTCCTTTCGTTCCGAGCTCCTACAATGAGCAGTTCTTC. The chain couples TRBV7-2 to TRBJ2-1; no reliable D call. Per germline, CDR1 SGHTA and CDR2 FQGNSA. The ends were cut back, 6 bases at V and 0 bases at J, with 15 bases in the middle. This CDR3 has 16 amino acids.